The clone carrying this T cell receptor (beta chain) was found many times. Its matching antigen is unknown. CDR1 is SGHTA and CDR2 is FQGNSA in the germline V gene. V lost 3 bases and J lost 3, with 12 bases in between. The CDR3 spans 15 residues. TCRbeta library preparation incorporated unique molecular identifiers. Using its own MiXCR run on the PCR reads, TCRdb lists one record per CDR3 protein. The data show approximately 99,000 distinct CDR3 sequences, 5% to 8% seen once. This record comes from a study of T-cell reconstitution after alpha-beta-depleted transplantation in children. The study's findings and limits: After transplant, at about two months, alpha-beta T cells were reportedly derived from several hundred expanded graft clones. Diversity and T-cell counts at one year after transplant derived mostly from new T cells.

Sequencing used PBMCs, mostly from graft donor cells, obtained 360 days after TCRalphabeta/CD19-depleted stem cell transplant. This clonotype originated in a male patient aged 2-10 years who had a stem cell transplant for acute lymphoblastic leukemia, so the T cells may come from the graft donor. J is TRBJ2-1 and V is TRBV7-2; either TRBD1 or TRBD2 may fit D (5 bases each). CDR3 residues: CASSLTADVYNEQFF. The CDR3 DNA sequence: TGTGCCAGCAGCTTGACAGCGGATGTCTACAATGAGCAGTTCTTC.